One and the same sample provided the 25 T cell receptor beta chains below, sequenced in a study of cytomegalovirus exposure and HLA in healthy donors (dated by TCRdb to 2017 to 2019). Libraries came from the immunoSEQ multiplex PCR assay. A mixture of 60 forward primers for TCR Vbeta segments and 13 reverse primers for TCR Jbeta segments was used in the multiplex PCR. TCRdb limited this immuneACCESS table to in-frame rearrangements with V and J called. A share of clones is missing; checked studies link under half to unresolved V genes, and the rest is unexplained. This sample is represented by 150,000 to 200,000 clones; around 80% of them were singletons. In total, the top ten clones hold around 5% of the sample. Material for sequencing was PBMCs. Receptor source: a man between 18 and 35 years old in good health and CMV-seronegative.

This chain links TRBV28 with TRBJ1-5; D unresolved. Germline V gene data show CDR1 as MDHEN and CDR2 as SYDVKM. Trimming removed 7 bases at V and 1 base at J, with 17 bases between. CDR3 length equals 16 residues. CDR3 DNA: TGTGCCAGCACCACGCCCGAGGGAAGGAGCAATCAGCCCCAGCATTTT. This sequence encodes CASTTPEGRSNQPQHF.

This chain links TRBV6-5 with TRBJ2-5; D remains ambiguous. Trimming took 2 bases from V and 3 from J, leaving 7 bases between them. Germline lookup yields CDR1 MNHEY and CDR2 SVGAGI. The CDR3 has 13 amino acids. This CDR3 reads CASSYDLKETQYF. The DNA for the CDR3 is TGTGCCAGCAGTTACGACTTAAAAGAGACCCAGTACTTC.

The chain has TRBV27 and TRBJ2-6, with 7 bases aligning to TRBD1. The CDR3 loop spans 15 amino acids. Germline loops: CDR1 MNHEY, CDR2 SMNVEV (reference sequence). Losses at the gene ends were 3 bases for V and 2 bases for J; bases not matched to a gene: 1. The CDR3 region is CASSFRGTGANVLTF. Written as DNA, the CDR3 is TGTGCCAGCAGTTTCAGGGGGACTGGGGCCAACGTCCTGACTTTC.

This clone was found once. V and J are TRBV28 and TRBJ2-1; 10 nucleotides line up with TRBD2. In germline, CDR1 is MDHEN, CDR2 SYDVKM. The CDR3 loop spans 13 amino acids. V lost 11 bases and J lost 7; bases outside the gene matches: 8. The CDR3 region has the DNA TGTGCCGGCCGAGGGACTAGCGTAAATGAGCAGTTCTTC. This translates into CAGRGTSVNEQFF. The complete variable domain, with remaining parts taken from reference TRBV28 and TRBJ2-1, reads DVKVTQSSRYLVKRTGEKVFLECVQDMDHENMFWYRQDPGLGLRLIYFSYDVKMKEKGDIPEGYSVSREKKERFSLILESASTNQTSMYLCAGRGTSVNEQFFGPGTRLTVL.

This chain joins TRBV6-1 and TRBJ2-7; 8 positions agree with TRBD1. The CDR3 extends over 13 amino acids. V lost 10 bases to trimming and J lost 4 bases; unmatched junction nucleotides: 9. The germline CDR1 and CDR2 sequences are MNHNS and SASEGT. CDR3 sequence (DNA): TGTGCCATCGCCCGACAGGGGAGGTACGAGCAGTACTTC. It is translated as CAIARQGRYEQYF.

There are a few counts of this clone. This chain connects TRBV5-6 to TRBJ1-2, with 11 nucleotides matching TRBD1. Germline V gene data show CDR1 as SGHDT and CDR2 as YYEEEE. J gave up 7 bases and V 5 bases, and 13 bases lay outside the gene matches. The CDR3 length is 16 residues. In nucleotides, the CDR3 is TGTGCCAGCAGACAACCGGGACAGGGGGTGTTGAGTGGCTACACCTTC. This codes for CASRQPGQGVLSGYTF.

This clone was observed once. The chain recombines TRBV7-9 with TRBJ1-1; D is ambiguous. Trimming left V 5 bases short and J 11 bases short, with 18 bases between. Germline assignment: CDR1 SEHNR and CDR2 FQNEAQ (reference sequence). The CDR3 is 13 residues long. The CDR3 sequence: CASSPSGVPGAFF. CDR3 DNA: TGTGCCAGCAGCCCTAGCGGCGTACCCGGGGCTTTCTTT.

The chain links TRBV5-1 to TRBJ2-7, with D maybe TRBD1 (5 bases). This CDR3 is built from 13 residues. Trimming took off 0 bases at V and 3 bases at J, with 7 bases between the two ends. CDR1 is SGHRS, CDR2 YFSETQ, per germline. CDR3 in DNA: TGCGCCAGCAGCTTGGAGGGGTACTACGAGCAGTACTTC. Its protein is CASSLEGYYEQYF.

In DNA form, the CDR3 reads TGTGCCAGCAGCTTAACAGGGGAAAATAATTCACCCCTCCACTTT. Encoded protein: CASSLTGENNSPLHF. The chain carries TRBV11-2 and TRBJ1-6; 7 nucleotides match TRBD1. V dropped 2 bases and J dropped 5; count of bases not matched to a gene: 3. Germline V gene sequence: CDR1 SGHAT, CDR2 FQNNGV. The CDR3 consists of 15 residues.

The chain carries TRBV5-1 and TRBJ2-5, with 8 bases aligning to TRBD2. Germline assignment: CDR1 SGHRS and CDR2 YFSETQ. The CDR3 is 14 residues long. V was pared by 6 bases and J by 2 bases, with 6 bases of the junction left unmatched. This CDR3 reads CASNFGGGQETQYF. The CDR3, as DNA: TGCGCCAGCAATTTTGGCGGGGGGCAAGAGACCCAGTACTTC.

The chain couples TRBV18 to TRBJ2-7, with D maybe TRBD2 (5 bases). The CDR3 extends over 14 amino acids. V gave up 0 bases and J gave up 3 bases, with 9 bases separating them. Germline loops: CDR1 KGHSH, CDR2 LQKENI. The CDR3 region is CASSPPNGLYEQYF. For the CDR3, the DNA is TGTGCCAGCTCACCACCGAACGGACTCTACGAGCAGTACTTC.

V gene TRBV4-1 combines with J gene TRBJ2-3; D perhaps matches TRBD1 (5 bases). The CDR3 has 16 residues. Trimming shortened V by 0 bases and J by 4 bases, and 14 bases separated the two germline ends. CDR1 and CDR2 from the germline V gene are MGHRA and YSYEKL. CDR3 sequence (DNA): TGCGCCAGCAGCCAAGAACGGCAGGGAAGCTCAGATACGCAGTATTTT. Translation gives CASSQERQGSSDTQYF.

This clone turned up a few times. The CDR3, as DNA: TGTGCCAGCAGACGATTACGGGATACGCAGTATTTT. This gives the protein CASRRLRDTQYF. This sequence joins TRBV2 and TRBJ2-3, with D unresolved. This CDR3 has 12 residues. With 6 bases removed from V and 6 bases from J, the gap between germline ends came to 10 bases. The germline V gene encodes CDR1 SNHLY and CDR2 FYNNEI.

This clone was detected a few times. The CDR3 DNA reads TGTGCCAGCTACGGGCAGGGGACAGGGGAGCAGTACTTC. As protein: CASYGQGTGEQYF. The rearrangement uses TRBV5-4 and TRBJ2-7, with 9 positions matching TRBD1. The V gene end was trimmed by 7 bases and the J gene end by 7 bases; junction bases not matched to a gene: 9. Per germline, CDR1 SGHNT and CDR2 YYREEE (reference sequence). This CDR3 is 13 amino acids long.

V gene TRBV15 combines with J gene TRBJ1-5; D perhaps matches TRBD1 (6 bases). The ends were cut back, 3 bases at V and 4 bases at J, with 13 bases in the middle. CDR3 length: 15 residues. Germline V gene data show CDR1 as LNHNV and CDR2 as YYDKDF (reference sequence). CDR3 loop: CATSSGTTGNQPQHF. The CDR3 coding sequence is TGTGCCACCAGCAGCGGGACAACTGGTAATCAGCCCCAGCATTTT.

This clone was detected only once. Other DNA sequences within the sample encode an identical CDR3. The genes are TRBV25-1 and TRBJ1-4; 8 bases match TRBD1. The V segment lost 11 bases and the J segment 8 bases; nucleotides outside the gene matches: 4. The CDR3 is made up of 11 amino acids. CDR1 is MGHDK and CDR2 is SYGVNS in the germline V gene. The CDR3 nucleotides read TGTGCCTCAACAGGGGGGGAAAAACTGTTTTTT. Translated, it gives CASTGGEKLFF.

The rearrangement links TRBV4-1 to TRBJ2-1, with 11 bases identical to TRBD2. CDR3 length: 17 amino acids. Germline loops: CDR1 MGHRA, CDR2 YSYEKL. The V gene end was trimmed by 0 bases and the J gene end by 0 bases; junction bases not matched to a gene: 1. CDR3 DNA: TGCGCCAGCAGCCAAGAGGGACTAGCGGTCTCCTACAATGAGCAGTTCTTC. It codes for CASSQEGLAVSYNEQFF.

The rearrangement joins TRBV4-2 to TRBJ1-6; no clear D gene. Trimming left V 1 base short and J 0 bases short, with 10 bases between. Germline V gene lookup returns CDR1 LGHNA and CDR2 YNFKEQ. The CDR3 extends over 17 amino acids. CDR3 DNA: TGTGCCAGCAGCCAAGCAGTAGGGAGCTCCTATAATTCACCCCTCCACTTT. This gives the protein CASSQAVGSSYNSPLHF.

The genes are TRBV6-5 and TRBJ2-7, with a tentative D call TRBD1 (6 bases). This CDR3 region has 14 residues. The germline V and J ends were trimmed by 5 bases and 0 bases, with 11 bases remaining between them. The V gene's germline CDR1 is MNHEY and CDR2 SVGAGI. The CDR3 DNA follows: TGTGCCAGCAGTGGACAGACCAGCTCCTACGAGCAGTACTTC. Its protein is CASSGQTSSYEQYF.

The sample holds one count of this clone. The chain employs TRBV10-3 and TRBJ1-1; 7 bases are shared with TRBD1. The CDR3 covers 13 residues. Per the germline V gene, CDR1 is ENHRY and CDR2 is SYGVKD. After removal of 7 bases from V and 2 bases from J, the junction contained 4 bases not matched to a gene. The CDR3 protein is CAITGTANTEAFF. For the CDR3, the DNA is TGTGCCATCACTGGGACAGCCAACACTGAAGCTTTCTTT.

V is TRBV19 and J is TRBJ2-2, with no clear D. The CDR3 is 15 residues long. Between the trimmed V and J ends, which lost 3 bases and 5 bases, there was a span of 13 bases. CDR1 LNHDA and CDR2 SQIVND come from the germline V gene (reference sequence). This CDR3 reads CASSMGLSTTGELFF. In DNA form, the CDR3 reads TGTGCCAGTAGTATGGGCCTATCAACGACCGGGGAGCTGTTTTTT.

With respect to this clone: The junction does not match germline at one end; this may be a read error. CDR3 region: CASSELGTGNSGYTF. Written as DNA, the CDR3 is TGTGCCAGCAGTGAATTAGGGACAGGGAACTCTGGCTACACCTTC. The chain uses TRBV6-1 and TRBJ1-2, with 9 positions matching TRBD1. CDR3 length equals 15 residues. Looked up from germline, CDR1 is MNHNS and CDR2 is SASEGT.

This chain connects TRBV19 to TRBJ2-5, with D maybe TRBD1 (6 bases). Trimming cost V 8 bases and J 4 bases, with 17 bases left between them. The CDR3 covers 14 residues. Germline V gene data show CDR1 as LNHDA and CDR2 as SQIVND (reference sequence). The CDR3 is CASGWGPQRETQYF. The DNA of the CDR3 is TGTGCCAGTGGGTGGGGGCCCCAGAGAGAGACCCAGTACTTC.

The rearrangement links TRBV7-2 to TRBJ2-2, with D tentatively TRBD2 (5 bases). Germline CDR1 SGHTA, CDR2 FQGNSA. The CDR3 is 13 residues long. The germline V and J ends were trimmed by 5 bases and 6 bases, with 10 bases remaining between them. The CDR3 reads CASSPGIAGELFF. The CDR3 DNA sequence: TGTGCCAGCAGCCCCGGGATTGCCGGGGAGCTGTTTTTT.

This clone has more than one count but fewer than ten. J is TRBJ1-3 and V is TRBV5-4, with 8 bases that match TRBD1. With 5 bases clipped from V and 5 bases from J, the junction kept 6 bases outside the gene matches. This CDR3 region has 14 residues. Germline CDR1 reads SGHNT; CDR2 reads YYREEE (reference sequence). As DNA, the CDR3 is TGTGCCAGCAGTCCGGGACAGGAAAGAAACACCATATATTTT. Encoded protein: CASSPGQERNTIYF.